This TCR beta chain was identified in a study of blood T cells in healthy people across ages (dated by TCRdb to about 2015). In terms of the full investigation: In model experiments, template switching captured roughly one uniquely barcoded TCR beta cDNA molecule for every two T cells. To track age-related changes in TCR beta repertoire diversity, the study relied on deep sequencing normalized with unique cDNA molecular identifiers. The donors were split into four age groups: young (average roughly 15 years), middle-aged (around 40), aged (more than 55) and long-lived (roughly 86). To avoid experimental bias, donors of different ages were distributed randomly across sequencing lanes. For two donors (one aged 18 to 29 and one aged 80 or older), the study analyzed two additional independent replicas of 1 million unique cDNA reads from the same blood draw.

The roughly 39 donors, aged roughly 6 to 90 years, were systemically healthy Caucasian individuals from Russia. About 10 milliliters of peripheral blood were collected from each donor into EDTA-treated Vacutainer tubes. Ficoll-Paque density-gradient centrifugation was used to isolate PBMCs, with at least 6 million per sample. Trizol reagent was used to extract total RNA from the PBMCs, yielding at least 5 micrograms per sample. For every donor, flow cytometry on a PBMC aliquot measured the percentage of naive CD45RAhigh/CD27high T cells. V is pared back by 2 bases and J by 4 bases, with 10 bases lying between the germline termini. The CDR3, cysteine through phenylalanine, is 14 amino acids long. Only the CDR3 DNA stays, 42 bases, in frame from base 1. As encoded in the germline V gene, CDR1 is SGHDT while CDR2 is YYEEEE. Study-level results and caveats: The CMV infection status of donors was not known, potentially confounding age-related changes in expanded clonotypes. Total diversity estimates from one million sequenced T cells were considered lower bounds and underestimates. Compared with the aged group, more naive CD4+ T cells, fewer expanded clones and increased TCR diversity were shown by the long-lived group, suggesting age selection. A strong correlation was found between observed TCR beta diversity and the percentage of naive T cells measured by flow cytometry. As age increased, observed TCR beta diversity per million T cells dropped in a roughly linear way, and a significant reduction was already evident by age around 41. Conclusive comparison of naive and antigen-experienced compartments was prevented by the profiling of bulk unsorted PBMCs.

A word on this clonotype: It lacks a known antigen. No base-level quality is on record; no much larger clone is a single base apart.

Libraries were prepared through 5' RACE. The second PCR ran for about 7 to 11 cycles and used a J-beta primer mix along with a sample-barcoded 5' primer. A template-switch 5' adaptor carrying 12 random nucleotides introduced a unique molecular identifier onto each TCR beta cDNA molecule. At least 2.5 million CDR3-containing paired-end reads were obtained from each sample. First-strand cDNA was synthesized from all RNA with the Mint cDNA synthesis kit, primed by a TRBC-specific oligonucleotide. Following uracil-DNA glycosylase treatment, all cDNA underwent a first 18-cycle PCR with the universal primers M1SS and BC2_uni_R. The authors' pipeline ran thus. For normalization, 1 million high-quality reads were randomly selected from each sample, with every read carrying a distinct molecular identifier. Instead of being binned into consensus sequences, reads with shared molecular identifiers were discarded. MiTCR, with a Q25 quality threshold and the strictest error-elimination algorithm, was used for CDR3 identification, clonotype clustering and error correction. A nonparametric unseen species model using Euler transformation provided a lower-bound estimate of total TCR beta diversity. TCRdb took the public reads, trimmed them with fastp at Q25, ran MiXCR for clone calling and kept in-frame beta chains. Each record represents a unique CDR3 protein, reported with the most common genes and DNA among its rows. TCRdb's processing, not the authors' own work, is the source of the V and J calls. The sample records roughly 1.9 million distinct CDR3 sequences, about two fifths of which are singletons. The ten largest clones represent about 21% of the sample.

Recombination connected TRBV5-6 to TRBJ1-5, with the D gene not clear enough to name. This TCR derives from a human donor in good health. The source material was blood. The nucleotides are TGTGCCAGCAGCTTAGTGGGCCTAAATCAGCCCCAGCATTTT. Translated, this is CASSLVGLNQPQHF.